The 21 T cell receptor beta chains listed next were all sequenced from one sample in a study of T cells in Graves' hyperthyroidism and ophthalmopathy. Amplified TCR beta CDR3 regions came from RNA transcripts. First-round RT-PCR with HTBI primers amplified the TCR CDR3 region. TCRdb reanalysed the multiplex PCR reads using MiXCR and keeps one entry per CDR3 protein. Counted here are a few hundred thousand distinct CDR3 sequences, less than 15% occurring once; the ten biggest clones make up approximately 13%. The sample taken for sequencing was blood. The receptor source for this set is a woman aged 35 to 49 with Graves' hyperthyroidism.

The V call is TRBV4-1, the J call TRBJ1-1, with 7 bases aligning to TRBD1. The V segment lost 1 base and the J segment 1 base; nucleotides outside the gene matches: 12. The germline gives CDR1 MGHRA, CDR2 YSYEKL. The CDR3 is 18 residues long. The CDR3 spells CASSQVQIRGTENTEAFF. The CDR3, as DNA: TGCGCCAGCAGCCAAGTCCAAATCCGTGGGACAGAGAACACTGAAGCTTTCTTT.

Concerning this clonotype itself: Since the CDR3 does not end with the conserved phenylalanine or tryptophan, this likely comes from a read error. The rearrangement joins TRBV18 to TRBJ2-5, with 7 bases aligning to TRBD2. The CDR3 contains 13 residues. The ends lost 6 bases at V and 3 bases at J; junction bases unmatched: 4. Germline loops: CDR1 KGHSH, CDR2 LQKENI. CDR3 region: CASSPGREETQYL. Written as DNA, the CDR3 is TGTGCCAGCTCCCCAGGGAGGGAAGAGACCCAGTACCTC.

This clonotype occurred many times. The chain combines TRBV6-1 with TRBJ1-5; 8 bases map to TRBD1. The CDR3 length is 15 residues. Germline trimming cut 4 bases from V and 1 base from J; bases unmatched to any gene: 3. The V gene's germline CDR1 is MNHNS and CDR2 SASEGT. Here the CDR3 DNA reads TGTGCCAGCAGTGCACAGGGGGTAAGCAATCAGCCCCAGCATTTT. Amino acids: CASSAQGVSNQPQHF.

This clonotype came up many times. The rearrangement joins TRBV18 to TRBJ2-1; D may be TRBD2 (6 bases). The V end lost 2 bases, the J end lost 4 bases, and 12 bases lay between the germline ends. This CDR3 is 15 amino acids long. Germline V gene data show CDR1 as KGHSH and CDR2 as LQKENI. The CDR3: CASSPGRGGYNEQFF. CDR3 bases: TGTGCCAGCTCACCAGGTCGCGGAGGGTACAATGAGCAGTTCTTC.

This clonotype was counted many times. The chain recombines TRBV20-1 with TRBJ1-1; D uncertain. The ends were cut back, 0 bases at V and 6 bases at J, with 8 bases in the middle. The CDR3 spans 12 residues. CDR1 and CDR2 (germline): DFQATT, SNEGSKA (reference sequence). The CDR3 region is CSARDRTPEAFF. The CDR3 DNA is TGCAGTGCTAGAGATAGGACGCCTGAAGCTTTCTTT.

This clonotype showed up just a few times. The rearrangement uses TRBV19 and TRBJ1-1; the D is unclear. Deletions cut 6 bases from V and 4 bases from J, with 9 bases between. In germline, CDR1 is LNHDA, CDR2 SQIVND (reference sequence). The CDR3 totals 12 residues. The CDR3 reads CASSQAFTEAFF. The CDR3 DNA is TGTGCCAGTAGCCAGGCGTTCACTGAAGCTTTCTTT.

This clonotype has just a few counts. This clone may be a read error of a much larger clone one base away. V gene TRBV30 combines with J gene TRBJ1-2; the D gene is possibly TRBD1 (6 bases). Germline loops: CDR1 GTSNPN, CDR2 SVGIG (reference sequence). The CDR3 is made up of 12 amino acids. CDR3 sequence reads: CACKLGGHGCTF. The CDR3 DNA follows: TGTGCCTGCAAACTAGGGGGGCATGGCTGCACCTTC.

This clonotype appeared many times. The chain recombines TRBV27 with TRBJ2-1; D is undetermined. Germline loops: CDR1 MNHEY, CDR2 SMNVEV (reference sequence). Trimming shortened V by 8 bases and J by 0 bases, and 14 bases separated the two germline ends. This CDR3 has 15 amino acids. The CDR3 protein is CASFHSGLSYNEQFF. Here the CDR3 DNA reads TGTGCCAGCTTCCATAGTGGCCTCTCCTACAATGAGCAGTTCTTC.

This clonotype has only a few counts. The chain recombines TRBV19 with TRBJ2-7; unclear D gene. CDR3 length: 15 amino acids. Between the trimmed V and J ends, which lost 3 bases and 1 base, there was a span of 13 bases. Germline CDR1 is LNHDA and CDR2 is SQIVND (reference sequence). CDR3 loop: CASSIRHVGSYEQYF. DNA of the CDR3: TGTGCCAGTAGTATCCGTCACGTGGGGTCCTACGAGCAGTACTTC.

This clonotype was found many times. This rearrangement joins TRBV12-5 to TRBJ2-3, with D possibly being TRBD1 (5 bases). The CDR3 has 17 amino acids. Germline loops: CDR1 LGHNT, CDR2 FRNRAP. The V and J ends lost 4 bases and 6 bases respectively, with 23 bases between them. The CDR3 bases are TGTGCTAGTGGTTCCCGATTATGGGGCACCCCCCAGGATACGCAGTATTTT. Translated, it gives CASGSRLWGTPQDTQYF.

This clonotype has just a few counts. The rearrangement links TRBV4-2 to TRBJ2-5, with TRBD2 identical over 8 bases. CDR1 is LGHNA and CDR2 is YNFKEQ in the germline V gene. The V segment lost 3 bases and the J segment 1 base; nucleotides outside the gene matches: 4. The CDR3 covers 15 residues. For the CDR3, the DNA is TGTGCCAGCAGCCACACCGGGACTAGCCAAGAGACCCAGTACTTC. Protein sequence: CASSHTGTSQETQYF.

In this sample, this clonotype turned up many times. The CDR3, as DNA: TGTGCCGGGAGTACAGCCGTTAACTATGGCTACACCTTC. Translation: CAGSTAVNYGYTF. This chain uses TRBV28 with TRBJ1-2; D ambiguous. CDR1 MDHEN and CDR2 SYDVKM come from the germline V gene. The CDR3 has 13 amino acids. Deletions cut 11 bases from V and 1 base from J, with 14 bases between.

This clonotype was recorded at least ten times. The gene calls are TRBV6-1 and TRBJ2-2; D is undetermined. Germline assignment: CDR1 MNHNS and CDR2 SASEGT. V was trimmed by 6 bases and J by 2 bases, leaving 16 bases between them. This CDR3 contains 16 residues. The CDR3 bases are TGTGCCAGCAGAAAAACTCAGACACGTAACACCGGGGAGCTGTTTTTT. Its protein is CASRKTQTRNTGELFF.

The chain employs TRBV24-1 and TRBJ2-3, with 9 bases matching TRBD1. The V gene end was trimmed by 4 bases and the J gene end by 4 bases; junction bases not matched to a gene: 8. This CDR3 comprises 16 residues. Germline V gene sequence: CDR1 KGHDR, CDR2 SFDVKD. The CDR3 is CATSEAGDRVADTQYF. CDR3 in DNA: TGTGCCACCAGTGAGGCCGGGGACAGGGTTGCAGATACGCAGTATTTT.

There are a few counts of this clonotype. The J gene is TRBJ2-7, the V gene TRBV19; 9 bases are shared with TRBD2. The germline CDR1 and CDR2 sequences are LNHDA and SQIVND (reference sequence). Trimming took 3 bases from V and 3 from J; bases not matched to a gene: 3. This CDR3 has 14 amino acids. In DNA form, the CDR3 reads TGTGCCAGTAGTATGAATAGCGGGAGCTACGAGCAGTACTTC. Amino acids: CASSMNSGSYEQYF. Filled out from reference TRBV19 and TRBJ2-7, the complete variable domain reads DGGITQSPKYLFRKEGQNVTLSCEQNLNHDAMYWYRQDPGQGLRLIYYSQIVNDFQKGDIAEGYSVSREKKESFPLTVTSAQKNPTAFYLCASSMNSGSYEQYFGPGTRLTVT.

This clonotype appeared many times. V gene TRBV2 combines with J gene TRBJ2-1; weak D call: TRBD2 (6 bases). V lost 1 base to trimming and J lost 4 bases, with 11 bases between them. The V gene's germline CDR1 is SNHLY and CDR2 FYNNEI. This CDR3 has 15 residues. The CDR3 spells CASSEEAAGYNEQFF. The DNA for the CDR3 is TGTGCCAGCAGTGAAGAGGCAGCGGGTTACAATGAGCAGTTCTTC. Based on the CDR3 plus reference TRBV2 and TRBJ2-1, the full variable domain is EPEVTQTPSHQVTQMGQEVILRCVPISNHLYFYWYRQILGQKVEFLVSFYNNEISEKSEIFDDQFSVERPDGSNFTLKIRSTKLEDSAMYFCASSEEAAGYNEQFFGPGTRLTVL.

At least ten counts were recorded for this clonotype. Here the CDR3 reads CASSLGMVDYGYTF. The CDR3 region has the DNA TGTGCCAGCAGTTTAGGGATGGTGGACTATGGCTACACCTTC. The chain joins TRBV12-3 or TRBV12-4 to TRBJ1-2; D not resolved. The CDR3 runs to 14 residues. V lost 1 base and J 3 bases, leaving 9 bases between the germline ends.

The chain recombines TRBV20-1 with TRBJ2-7; 8 nucleotides line up with TRBD1. The germline gives CDR1 DFQATT, CDR2 SNEGSKA (reference sequence). Trimming removed 3 bases from V and 1 base from J; junction bases left unmatched: 17. The CDR3 is 18 residues long. The CDR3 reads CSARGNYGVGQGSYEQYF. The CDR3 coding sequence is TGCAGTGCTAGGGGTAATTATGGCGTCGGACAGGGTTCCTACGAGCAGTACTTC.

This clonotype was seen at least ten times. This rearrangement joins TRBV7-2 to TRBJ2-5; D tentatively reads TRBD1 or TRBD2 (6 bases each). V was trimmed by 7 bases and J by 0 bases, leaving 12 bases between them. The CDR3 runs to 14 residues. CDR1 and CDR2 (germline): SGHTA, FQGNSA. Here the CDR3 DNA reads TGTGCCAGCACCCGAGGGGGGAACCAAGAGACCCAGTACTTC. Residues: CASTRGGNQETQYF.

The chain uses TRBV20-1 and TRBJ1-6; no firm D call. Trimming stripped 0 bases from V and 0 bases from J, with 9 bases between. Germline CDR1 is DFQATT and CDR2 is SNEGSKA (reference sequence). This CDR3 contains 16 residues. In DNA, the CDR3 is TGCAGTGCTAGAGACGATATAAGCTCCTATAATTCACCCCTCCACTTT. Residues: CSARDDISSYNSPLHF.

The sample holds many counts of this clonotype. The chain recombines TRBV28 with TRBJ2-3; possible D gene TRBD2, 6 bases. The CDR3 loop spans 14 amino acids. Germline loops: CDR1 MDHEN, CDR2 SYDVKM. V was cut by 6 bases and J by 4 bases, with 14 bases left in between. The CDR3 DNA reads TGTGCCAGCAGCCCCGGTGTAGCGGCAGATACGCAGTATTTT. Residues: CASSPGVAADTQYF.